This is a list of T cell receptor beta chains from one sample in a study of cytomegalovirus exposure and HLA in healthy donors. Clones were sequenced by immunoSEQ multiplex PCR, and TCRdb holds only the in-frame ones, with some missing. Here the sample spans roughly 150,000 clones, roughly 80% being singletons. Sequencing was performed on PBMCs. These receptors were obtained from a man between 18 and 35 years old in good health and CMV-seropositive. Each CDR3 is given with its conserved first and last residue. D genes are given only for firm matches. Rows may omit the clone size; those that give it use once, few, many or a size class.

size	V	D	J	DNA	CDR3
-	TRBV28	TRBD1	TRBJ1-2	TGTGCCAGCAGTTTTCTATACCCGGGACAGGGCACAGAGGCTAACTATGGCTACACCTTC	CASSFLYPGQGTEANYGYTF
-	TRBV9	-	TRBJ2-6	TGTGCCAGCAGCCCTCCCTGGGCTGGGCTACCCACTGGGGCCAACGTCCTGACTTTC	CASSPPWAGLPTGANVLTF
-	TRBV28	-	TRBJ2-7	TGTGCCAGCAGGGAAGAGGAACTAGCTGACAAGCAGTACTTC	CASREEELADKQYF
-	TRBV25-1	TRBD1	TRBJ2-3	TGTGCCAGCAGTGAATCGACAGGGGGCAGAGATACGCAGTATTTT	CASSESTGGRDTQYF
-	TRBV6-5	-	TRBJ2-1	TGTGCCAGCAAATCCCCGGGAGTTAGCTACAATGAGCAGTTCTTC	CASKSPGVSYNEQFF
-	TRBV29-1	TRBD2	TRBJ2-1	TGCAGCGTTCCAAGACTAGCGGGAGTTGGCGAGCAGTTCTTC	CSVPRLAGVGEQFF
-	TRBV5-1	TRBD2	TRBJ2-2	TGCGCCAGCAGCTTGGGGTCGGGACTAGCGGGAGAAGAAACCGGGGAGCTGTTTTTT	CASSLGSGLAGEETGELFF
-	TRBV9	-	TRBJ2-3	TGTGCCAGCAGCCCCAGGACTACCGCTGATACGCAGTATTTT	CASSPRTTADTQYF
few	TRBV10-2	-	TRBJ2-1	TGCGCCAGCGCCGGCGGTCGCCGAAGGGAGCAGTTCTTC	CASAGGRRREQFF
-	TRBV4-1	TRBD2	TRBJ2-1	TGCGCCAGCAGCGGAGGCGGGAGCTCCTACAATGAGCAGTTCTTC	CASSGGGSSYNEQFF
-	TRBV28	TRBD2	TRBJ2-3	TGTGCCAGCAGCGGATCGGCAGCGGGGAGGTTTAGCACAGATACGCAGTATTTT	CASSGSAAGRFSTDTQYF
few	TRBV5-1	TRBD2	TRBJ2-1	TGCGCCAGCAGCTTGGGCCCCCAGGGCGGGAGAGGGGAGCAGTTCTTC	CASSLGPQGGRGEQFF
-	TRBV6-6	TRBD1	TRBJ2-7	TGTGCCAGCAGTTACTCGGGACAGACCTCCTACGAGCAGTACTTC	CASSYSGQTSYEQYF
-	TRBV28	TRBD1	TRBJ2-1	TGTGCCAGCACCCCAGGGGGTTCCTACAATGAGCAGTTCTTC	CASTPGGSYNEQFF
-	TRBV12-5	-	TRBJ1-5	TGTGCTAGTGCTTTGTACGGTCAGCCCCAGCATTTT	CASALYGQPQHF
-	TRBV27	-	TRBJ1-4	TGTGCCAGCAGGGGGCGGAATGGAAAACTGTTTTTT	CASRGRNGKLFF
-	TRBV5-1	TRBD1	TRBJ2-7	TGCGCCAGCAGCCCGGACAGGGGGCGTGAGCAGTACTTC	CASSPDRGREQYF
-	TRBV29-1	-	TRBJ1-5	TGCAGCGTTGGCACAGAGAATCAGCCCCAGCATTTT	CSVGTENQPQHF
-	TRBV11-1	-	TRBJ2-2	TGTGCCAGCAGCTTACGGGCGAACACCGGGGAGCTGTTTTTT	CASSLRANTGELFF
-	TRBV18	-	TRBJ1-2	TGTGCCAGCTCCCCAGGGATTAGCGATGGCTACACCTTC	CASSPGISDGYTF
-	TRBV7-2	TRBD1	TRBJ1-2	TGTGCCAGCAGCTGGAAGACAGGGTTGGACTATGGCTACACCTTC	CASSWKTGLDYGYTF
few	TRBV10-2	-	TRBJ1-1	TGCGCCAGCAGCGACTACCCTACAGTCCTGAACACTGAAGCTTTCTTT	CASSDYPTVLNTEAFF
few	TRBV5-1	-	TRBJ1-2	TGCGCCAGCAGCCCCGACGGGGGCGGGAGTGGCTACACCTTC	CASSPDGGGSGYTF
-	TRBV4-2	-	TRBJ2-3	TGTGCCAGCAGCCTTCAAAGAGGTAGCGGAAACACAGATACGCAGTATTTT	CASSLQRGSGNTDTQYF
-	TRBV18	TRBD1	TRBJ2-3	TGTGCCAGCTCACCTGGACAGGGAGCAGATACGCAGTATTTT	CASSPGQGADTQYF
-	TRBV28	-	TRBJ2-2	TGTGCCACCATTACTAGCACCGGGGAGCTGTTTTTT	CATITSTGELFF
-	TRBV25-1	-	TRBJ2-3	TGTGCCGGCAGTGAACCCGGCACAGATACGCAGTATTTT	CAGSEPGTDTQYF
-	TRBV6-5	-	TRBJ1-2	TGTGCCAGCAGTTACGATGAGGACAAGAGGAAGTTCACCTTC	CASSYDEDKRKFTF
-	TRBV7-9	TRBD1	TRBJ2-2	TGTGCCAGCAGCCTCCTGACAGGGGCAAGCGGGGAGCTGTTTTTT	CASSLLTGASGELFF
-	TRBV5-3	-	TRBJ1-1	TGTGCCAGAAGCTTGGGAGGGGAGGACACTGAAGCTTTCTTT	CARSLGGEDTEAFF
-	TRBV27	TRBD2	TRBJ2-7	TGTGCCAGCAGTTACCTAGCGGGGACCTACGAGCAGTACTTC	CASSYLAGTYEQYF
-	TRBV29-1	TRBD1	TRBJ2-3	TGCAGCGTTGAAGTCTGGGACAGTAGCACAGATACGCAGTATTTT	CSVEVWDSSTDTQYF
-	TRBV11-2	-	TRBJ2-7	TGTGCCAGCAGCTTGTGGAGCACGGCCGAGACGATCGAGCAGTACTTC	CASSLWSTAETIEQYF
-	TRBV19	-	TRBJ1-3	TGTGCCAGTAGTAGCGACATCTCTGGAAACACCATATATTTT	CASSSDISGNTIYF
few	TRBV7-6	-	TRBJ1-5	TGTGCCAGCAGCTTAGAGATTGGGCTCAGTCAGCCCCAGCATTTT	CASSLEIGLSQPQHF
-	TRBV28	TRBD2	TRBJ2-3	TGTGCCAGCAGGAACTTACGGGGGGAGAACGCAGATACGCAGTATTTT	CASRNLRGENADTQYF
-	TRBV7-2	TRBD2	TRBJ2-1	TGTGCCAGCAGCTTAACTAGCGGGACCTACAATGAGCAGTTCTTC	CASSLTSGTYNEQFF
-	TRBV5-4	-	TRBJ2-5	TGTGCCAGCAGCTTTCGAGGGGGAAAGGGAGAGACCCAGTACTTC	CASSFRGGKGETQYF
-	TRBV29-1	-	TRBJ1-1	TGCAGCGTTGCTTCGGGAGCATCCTGGAAAGCTTTCTTT	CSVASGASWKAFF
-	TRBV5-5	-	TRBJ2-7	TGTGCCAGCAGCTTAAGAGGGCCCTACGAGCAGTACTTC	CASSLRGPYEQYF
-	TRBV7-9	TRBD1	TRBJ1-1	TGTGCCAGCAGCTTAGAAGTAGGGACAGGAGGCACTGAAGCTTTCTTT	CASSLEVGTGGTEAFF
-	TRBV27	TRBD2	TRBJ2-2	TGTGCCAGCCTGAGGCAGCGGGACTCCGGGGAGCTGTTTTTT	CASLRQRDSGELFF
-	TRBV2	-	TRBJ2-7	TGTGCCAGCAGTGGGATCACAGGGAGCGAGCAGTACTTC	CASSGITGSEQYF
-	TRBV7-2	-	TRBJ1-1	TGTGCCAGCAGCTTAGCCGATAGGGGAAGGGCTTTCTTT	CASSLADRGRAFF
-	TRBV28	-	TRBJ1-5	TGTGCCAGCAGCCCGACAGGCCGCGTTGGGCCCCAGCATTTT	CASSPTGRVGPQHF
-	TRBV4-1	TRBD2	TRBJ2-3	TGCGCCAGCAGCCAAGAACTGGATGGTAGCGGGAGCGTAGATACGCAGTATTTT	CASSQELDGSGSVDTQYF
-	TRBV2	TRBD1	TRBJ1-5	TGTGCCAGCAGTGAGCAGGGGGCTTATCAGCCCCAGCATTTT	CASSEQGAYQPQHF
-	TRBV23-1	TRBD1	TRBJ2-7	TGCGCCAGCAGTCTGAGGGACAGTTACTACGAGCAGTACTTC	CASSLRDSYYEQYF
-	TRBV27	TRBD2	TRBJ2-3	TGTGCCAGCAGTTTTCGAGCGGGAGGCACAGATACGCAGTATTTT	CASSFRAGGTDTQYF
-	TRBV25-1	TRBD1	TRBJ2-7	TGTGCCAGCAAGGGACAGGGGGCAGGGGAGCAGTACTTC	CASKGQGAGEQYF
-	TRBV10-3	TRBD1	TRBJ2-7	TGTGCCATCAGTGACACCCGGGACAGGGCGCGGGAGCAGTACTTC	CAISDTRDRAREQYF
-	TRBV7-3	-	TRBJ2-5	TGTGCCAGCAGCCCCAGCGCGGGCGAGAGGGAGACCCAGTACTTC	CASSPSAGERETQYF
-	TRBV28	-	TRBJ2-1	TGTGCCACCAAGTCGGGGAGCTCCTACAATGAGCAGTTCTTC	CATKSGSSYNEQFF
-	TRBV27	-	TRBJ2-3	TGTGCCAGCAGTATTGGACAGGGACTATACCTAGATACGCAGTATTTT	CASSIGQGLYLDTQYF
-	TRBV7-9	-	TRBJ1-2	TGTGCCAGCAGGACATCGGCCGATGGCTACCCCTTC	CASRTSADGYPF